What follows are 24 T cell receptor beta chains derived from one specimen sequenced in a study of blood T cell repertoires in COVID-19. This table comes from immunoSEQ multiplex PCR, and its TCRdb copy is limited to in-frame clones, with some not included. In the table there are 200,000 or so clones, approximately 87% of which are singletons. What was sequenced was peripheral blood. These receptors came from a person aged 65 to 85 with COVID-19, enrolled during active disease.

Concerning this clone: Additional DNA sequences in this sample encode the identical CDR3. The chain couples TRBV7-9 to TRBJ2-3, with D hard to call. This CDR3 has 14 amino acids. Germline values: CDR1 SEHNR, CDR2 FQNEAQ (reference sequence). V lost 5 bases, J lost 2 bases, and 11 bases lay in between. The chain's CDR3 is CASSTSGNTDTQYF. DNA for the CDR3: TGTGCCAGCAGCACGTCAGGAAACACAGATACGCAGTATTTT.

CDR3 DNA: TGTGCCAGCAGTATTTCGCCCGGGACAAGCTATGGCTACACCTTC. This gives the protein CASSISPGTSYGYTF. This rearrangement joins TRBV27 to TRBJ1-2; D may be TRBD1 (6 bases). The V gene's germline CDR1 is MNHEY and CDR2 SMNVEV (reference sequence). CDR3 length equals 15 residues. Trimming stripped 5 bases from V and 4 bases from J, with 17 bases between.

In its sample, this clone was seen once. The rearrangement joins TRBV2 to TRBJ1-4; 8 bases fit TRBD1. The junction had 8 bases not matched to a gene; V was cut back by 6 bases and J by 5 bases. From germline, CDR1 is SNHLY and CDR2 FYNNEI. The CDR3 totals 15 residues. The CDR3 region has the DNA TGTGCCAGCAGCCGCGTGGGACAGGAGAATGAAAAACTGTTTTTT. Protein sequence: CASSRVGQENEKLFF. Based on the CDR3 plus reference TRBV2 and TRBJ1-4, the full variable domain is EPEVTQTPSHQVTQMGQEVILRCVPISNHLYFYWYRQILGQKVEFLVSFYNNEISEKSEIFDDQFSVERPDGSNFTLKIRSTKLEDSAMYFCASSRVGQENEKLFFGSGTQLSVL.

V gene TRBV24-1 combines with J gene TRBJ1-5, with D possibly TRBD1 on 6 matching bases. Trimming stripped 5 bases from V and 4 bases from J, with 11 bases between. Looked up from germline, CDR1 is KGHDR and CDR2 is SFDVKD. This CDR3 contains 14 residues. In DNA, the CDR3 is TGTGCCACCAGTGTCCACGGACAGAATCAGCCCCAGCATTTT. Translating gives CATSVHGQNQPQHF.

This clone was detected only a few times. The V call is TRBV30, the J call TRBJ1-6; the match to TRBD1 covers 7 bases. V was clipped by 0 bases and J by 7 bases; unmatched bases: 3. The germline CDR1 and CDR2 sequences are GTSNPN and SVGIG (reference sequence). The CDR3 covers 14 residues. The CDR3 region has the DNA TGTGCCTGGAGTGTAGACAGGGTGAATTCACCCCTCCACTTT. Translated, it gives CAWSVDRVNSPLHF.

The V call is TRBV19, the J call TRBJ2-2; 10 positions agree with TRBD2. The CDR3 spans 17 residues. Germline trimming cut 7 bases from V and 0 bases from J; bases unmatched to any gene: 8. Germline CDR1 and CDR2: LNHDA and SQIVND (reference sequence). The CDR3 nucleotides are TGTGCCAGTAATGTAGCGGGGGGCGCCGCGAACACCGGGGAGCTGTTTTTT. Translation: CASNVAGGAANTGELFF.

The chain joins TRBV12-3 or TRBV12-4 to TRBJ1-4, with D possibly matching TRBD1 (5 bases). Trimming took off 7 bases at V and 8 bases at J, with 14 bases between the two ends. There are 13 residues in the CDR3. CDR3 loop: CASTPWGGEKLFF. The CDR3 nucleotides read TGTGCCAGCACGCCCTGGGGCGGAGAAAAACTGTTTTTT.

This chain connects TRBV7-2 to TRBJ2-3, with TRBD2 matching over 8 bases. This CDR3 comprises 14 residues. Germline CDR1 and CDR2: SGHTA and FQGNSA. J was trimmed by 5 bases and V by 3 bases; bases with no gene match: 4. CDR3 sequence (DNA): TGTGCCAGCAGCTTTGGGCTAGCGGGAGATACGCAGTATTTT. Amino acid sequence: CASSFGLAGDTQYF.

This chain links TRBV5-4 with TRBJ1-2; no clear D gene. V was trimmed by 6 bases and J by 6 bases, leaving 18 bases between them. Germline assignment: CDR1 SGHNT and CDR2 YYREEE (reference sequence). CDR3 length: 14 amino acids. CDR3 bases: TGTGCCAGCAATAATCGGCGCGTAGAGGATGGCTACACCTTC. Translation: CASNNRRVEDGYTF.

This chain links TRBV18 with TRBJ2-3; D gene ambiguous. Germline-derived CDR1 and CDR2 are KGHSH and LQKENI. The CDR3 loop spans 12 amino acids. V was pared by 8 bases and J by 1 base, with 7 bases between. CDR3 nucleotide sequence: TGTGCCAGCCGCCCAGGCACAGATACGCAGTATTTT. Its protein product is CASRPGTDTQYF. The full variable domain, in which reference TRBV18 and TRBJ2-3 provide the parts outside the CDR3, is NAGVMQNPRHLVRRRGQEARLRCSPMKGHSHVYWYRQLPEEGLKFMVYLQKENIIDESGMPKERFSAEFPKEGPSILRIQQVVRGDSAAYFCASRPGTDTQYFGPGTRLTVL.

The chain couples TRBV9 to TRBJ2-3; 9 bases are a match to TRBD2. The CDR3 spans 16 residues. Germline lookup yields CDR1 SGDLS and CDR2 YYNGEE. V was clipped by 3 bases and J by 6 bases; unmatched bases: 11. The CDR3 loop reads CASSGRLSGGRDTQYF. CDR3 DNA sequence: TGTGCCAGCAGCGGAAGACTTAGCGGGGGCCGGGATACGCAGTATTTT.

V and J are TRBV2 and TRBJ2-3; 7 nucleotides align to TRBD2. The CDR3 loop spans 14 amino acids. J lost 1 base, V lost 6 bases, and 4 bases had no gene match. Germline lookup yields CDR1 SNHLY and CDR2 FYNNEI. CDR3 sequence: CASRESGGTDTQYF. The CDR3, as DNA: TGTGCCAGCAGGGAAAGCGGGGGCACAGATACGCAGTATTTT.

The V gene is TRBV5-1, the J gene TRBJ1-1; D call uncertain. Germline loops: CDR1 SGHRS, CDR2 YFSETQ. This CDR3 has 13 residues. V shed 2 bases and J shed 1 base, with 6 bases lying between them. The CDR3 protein is CASSFRGNTEAFF. The CDR3 coding sequence is TGCGCCAGCAGCTTTCGAGGGAACACTGAAGCTTTCTTT.

J is TRBJ2-7 and V is TRBV6-1, with 9 bases that match TRBD2. V trimming: 1 base; J trimming: 0 bases; junction bases outside the gene matches: 10. This CDR3 comprises 18 residues. Looked up from germline, CDR1 is MNHNS and CDR2 is SASEGT. CDR3 amino acids: CASSEELAGTATSYEQYF. The CDR3 nucleotides read TGTGCCAGCAGTGAAGAGCTAGCGGGAACGGCCACCTCCTACGAGCAGTACTTC.

The V and J genes are TRBV1 and TRBJ2-3; the table's D gene call, TRBD2, was not cross checked with the DNA. TRBV1 is recorded as a pseudogene. This CDR3 is built from 14 residues. CDR3 protein: CTSSRGGVSDTQYF. CDR3 bases: TGCACCAGCAGCCGGGGGGGCGTTTCAGATACGCAGTATTTT.

This clone was found a few times. V gene TRBV5-5 combines with J gene TRBJ2-1, with 10 bases identical to TRBD2. The CDR3 is made up of 14 amino acids. Germline CDR1 reads SGHKS; CDR2 reads YYEKEE (reference sequence). The trim removed 4 bases at V and 10 bases at J, leaving 8 bases unmatched. CDR3 DNA: TGTGCCAGCAGCCCGGGACTAGCGTCGATCGAGCAGTTCTTC. Protein: CASSPGLASIEQFF.

J is TRBJ2-2 and V is TRBV7-2; D might be TRBD1 (6 bases). In germline, CDR1 is SGHTA, CDR2 FQGNSA. The CDR3 has 16 amino acids. V shed 5 bases and J shed 2 bases, with 15 bases lying between them. In DNA form, the CDR3 reads TGTGCCAGCAGCGGACCCCAGGGGAGCAACACCGGGGAGCTGTTTTTT. It is translated as CASSGPQGSNTGELFF.

V and J are TRBV27 and TRBJ2-7, with 7 nucleotides matching TRBD2. The CDR3 is 15 residues long. The V gene end was trimmed by 6 bases and the J gene end by 10 bases; junction bases not matched to a gene: 18. Germline-derived CDR1 and CDR2 are MNHEY and SMNVEV (reference sequence). CDR3 residues: CASSPRMGGNPPQYF. CDR3 bases: TGTGCCAGCAGCCCCAGAATGGGAGGGAACCCTCCACAGTACTTC.

The V and J genes are TRBV6-2 or TRBV6-3 and TRBJ1-5; 10 bases line up with TRBD1. CDR1 and CDR2 (germline): MNHEY, SVGEGT. The V gene end was trimmed by 5 bases and the J gene end by 6 bases; junction bases not matched to a gene: 13. The CDR3 is made up of 17 amino acids. CDR3: CASSLRDRGLVAQPQHF. The CDR3 region has the DNA TGTGCCAGCAGTCTCCGGGACAGGGGTTTAGTGGCTCAGCCCCAGCATTTT.

This chain links TRBV5-6 with TRBJ1-3; D may be TRBD1 (5 bases). The ends were cut back, 1 base at V and 4 bases at J, with 6 bases in the middle. The CDR3 is made up of 13 amino acids. Looked up from germline, CDR1 is SGHDT and CDR2 is YYEEEE. This chain's CDR3 is CASSLPGGNTIYF. The DNA of the CDR3 is TGTGCCAGCAGCTTGCCAGGGGGAAACACCATATATTTT.

This chain links TRBV5-4 with TRBJ2-4; D is possibly TRBD1 (5 bases). The V gene lost 5 bases and the J gene lost 5 bases, with 11 bases spanning the gap. CDR1 is SGHNT, CDR2 YYREEE, per germline (reference sequence). The CDR3 loop spans 13 amino acids. The chain's CDR3 is CASSFSRENIQYF. DNA of the CDR3: TGTGCCAGCAGTTTCTCCAGGGAAAACATTCAGTACTTC.

This chain connects TRBV2 to TRBJ1-2; D ambiguous. CDR1 is SNHLY, CDR2 FYNNEI, per germline. V lost 2 bases and J lost 8, with 9 bases in between. CDR3 length: 12 residues. In nucleotides, the CDR3 is TGTGCCAGCAGTGAAACCACGCGAGGCTACACCTTC. This gives the protein CASSETTRGYTF.

The genes are TRBV9 and TRBJ2-1, with D unresolved. Deletions cut 0 bases from V and 3 bases from J, with 4 bases between. In germline, CDR1 is SGDLS, CDR2 YYNGEE. This CDR3 has 13 amino acids. The CDR3 sequence is CASSVDYYNEQFF. CDR3 nucleotides: TGTGCCAGCAGCGTAGACTACTACAATGAGCAGTTCTTC.

The chain recombines TRBV5-6 with TRBJ2-7; 9 positions match TRBD2. The J segment lost 6 bases and the V segment lost 0 bases, leaving 4 bases of the junction unmatched. CDR1 is SGHDT and CDR2 is YYEEEE in the germline V gene. There are 14 residues in the CDR3. The CDR3 region is CASSLGGGAGEQYF. The CDR3 DNA reads as TGTGCCAGCAGCTTGGGCGGGGGGGCCGGCGAGCAGTACTTC.